One and the same sample provided the 20 T cell receptor beta chains below, sequenced in a study of blood T cell repertoires in COVID-19. TCRdb's table, derived via immunoSEQ multiplex PCR, lists solely in-frame clones and lacks some. The sample consists of 200,000 or so clones, about nine tenths of them appearing once. The material sequenced was peripheral blood. Receptors originate from a woman aged 55-75 years with acute or convalescent COVID-19.

As DNA, the CDR3 is TGTGCCAGCAGCACTAGCGGGGGGGGCACAGATACGCAGTATTTT. Its protein is CASSTSGGGTDTQYF. The gene calls are TRBV7-9 and TRBJ2-3, with TRBD2 matching over 13 bases. V was pared by 5 bases and J by 1 base, with 0 bases of the junction left unmatched. Germline CDR1 is SEHNR and CDR2 is FQNEAQ (reference sequence). The CDR3 loop spans 15 amino acids.

The chain couples TRBV9 to TRBJ1-4; D remains unclear. CDR3 size: 13 residues. Germline V gene data show CDR1 as SGDLS and CDR2 as YYNGEE. The V end was cut by 6 bases, the J end by 6 bases, with 12 bases between. CDR3 sequence (DNA): TGTGCCAGCAATTACGGGGAGCATGAAAAACTGTTTTTT. Protein: CASNYGEHEKLFF.

The chain employs TRBV6-5 and TRBJ1-2; no clear D. The V and J ends lost 7 bases and 7 bases respectively, with 16 bases between them. Germline V lookup: CDR1 MNHEY, CDR2 SVGAGI. The CDR3 loop spans 13 amino acids. This CDR3 reads CASNGGSRGGYTF. CDR3 DNA sequence: TGTGCCAGCAATGGCGGGAGTCGTGGTGGCTACACCTTC.

The chain joins TRBV5-1 to TRBJ1-3, with D possibly being TRBD1 (6 bases). Germline V gives CDR1 SGHRS, CDR2 YFSETQ. Trimming pared 1 base from V and 0 bases from J, leaving 11 bases between. The CDR3 loop spans 16 amino acids. DNA of the CDR3: TGCGCCAGCAGCTTGATGACAGGCACCTCTGGAAACACCATATATTTT. Protein sequence: CASSLMTGTSGNTIYF.

The chain employs TRBV28 and TRBJ1-1, with 8 bases lining up with TRBD1. This CDR3 contains 14 residues. The junction had 1 base not matched to a gene; V was cut back by 4 bases and J by 0 bases. In germline, CDR1 is MDHEN, CDR2 SYDVKM. The CDR3: CASSSGGLNTEAFF. CDR3 bases: TGTGCCAGCAGTTCAGGGGGCTTGAACACTGAAGCTTTCTTT.

This chain connects TRBV3-1 (or the pseudogene TRBV3-2) to TRBJ2-1; 8 bases map to TRBD2. The CDR3 is made up of 15 amino acids. Germline V gene lookup returns CDR1 LGHDT and CDR2 YNNKEL (reference sequence). V lost 4 bases and J lost 1; bases outside the gene matches: 3. The CDR3 here is CASSRSGTSYNEQFF. CDR3 nucleotide sequence: TGTGCCAGCAGCCGTAGCGGGACTTCCTACAATGAGCAGTTCTTC.

The chain is built from TRBV9 and TRBJ1-4; 7 positions agree with TRBD1. This CDR3 has 18 residues. Germline V gene sequence: CDR1 SGDLS, CDR2 YYNGEE. The V and J ends lost 3 bases and 3 bases, in that order; junction bases with no gene match: 14. CDR3 amino acids: CASSADQGGTGSNEKLFF. The CDR3 DNA reads TGTGCCAGCAGCGCCGATCAGGGGGGTACGGGATCTAATGAAAAACTGTTTTTT.

V gene TRBV10-3 combines with J gene TRBJ1-5, with 8 positions matching TRBD1. V shed 6 bases and J 4 bases; nucleotides not matched to a gene: 5. Germline-derived CDR1 and CDR2 are ENHRY and SYGVKD. The CDR3 has 14 residues. CDR3 protein: CAISQGQGNQPQHF. Here the CDR3 DNA reads TGTGCCATCAGCCAAGGACAGGGTAATCAGCCCCAGCATTTT.

The CDR3 loop is CASSLVGDSGNTIYF. The CDR3 DNA sequence: TGTGCCAGCAGCTTAGTAGGGGACTCTGGAAACACCATATATTTT. The V and J genes are TRBV7-9 and TRBJ1-3; D perhaps matches TRBD1 (5 bases). CDR1 is SEHNR, CDR2 FQNEAQ, per germline (reference sequence). This CDR3 is built from 15 residues. V was pared by 1 base and J by 0 bases, with 7 bases between.

This clone was observed a handful of times. The gene calls are TRBV7-2 and TRBJ2-7; TRBD2 agrees at 14 bases. CDR1 and CDR2 from the germline V gene are SGHTA and FQGNSA. Losses at the gene ends were 1 base for V and 4 bases for J; bases not matched to a gene: 0. This CDR3 contains 15 residues. In nucleotides, the CDR3 is TGTGCCAGCAGCTTAGGGACTAGCGGGAGGTACGAGCAGTACTTC. This sequence encodes CASSLGTSGRYEQYF.

This clone was found a few times. This chain uses TRBV18 with TRBJ1-2; D ambiguous. The germline V gene encodes CDR1 KGHSH and CDR2 LQKENI. The V end was cut by 0 bases, the J end by 7 bases, with 6 bases between. There are 12 residues in the CDR3. The CDR3 here is CASSPPAGGYTF. DNA for the CDR3: TGTGCCAGCTCACCACCGGCGGGTGGCTACACCTTC.

The rearrangement joins TRBV9 to TRBJ1-1; possibly TRBD1 for D (6 bases). The germline CDR1 and CDR2 sequences are SGDLS and YYNGEE. The CDR3 runs 15 residues. The V end was cut by 4 bases, the J end by 1 base, with 14 bases between. In DNA, the CDR3 is TGTGCCAGCAGCCCGATAACAGGGACGAACACTGAAGCTTTCTTT. It specifies CASSPITGTNTEAFF.

This clone was detected only a few times. This rearrangement joins TRBV18 to TRBJ1-5; 8 positions match TRBD1. Germline V CDR1 and CDR2: KGHSH, LQKENI. CDR3 length: 16 residues. With 3 bases clipped from V and 3 bases from J, the junction kept 7 bases outside the gene matches. The CDR3 nucleotides read TGTGCCAGCTCACCCTACGGACAGGGATCCAATCAGCCCCAGCATTTT. As protein: CASSPYGQGSNQPQHF.

J is TRBJ2-1 and V is TRBV27; TRBD2 aligns across 10 bases. V dropped 0 bases and J dropped 0; count of bases not matched to a gene: 2. CDR1 is MNHEY and CDR2 is SMNVEV in the germline V gene (reference sequence). The CDR3 is 17 amino acids. CDR3 amino acids: CASSLSTSGVSYNEQFF. CDR3 in DNA: TGTGCCAGCAGTTTATCCACTAGCGGGGTCTCCTACAATGAGCAGTTCTTC.

The rearrangement links TRBV18 to TRBJ2-3; D possibly corresponds to TRBD2 (5 bases). The CDR3 runs 15 residues. The ends were cut back, 3 bases at V and 2 bases at J, with 12 bases in the middle. Germline V gene lookup returns CDR1 KGHSH and CDR2 LQKENI. The DNA for the CDR3 is TGTGCCAGCTCACCCCAGCGGCCTCTCACAGATACGCAGTATTTT. Its protein product is CASSPQRPLTDTQYF.

The chain combines TRBV30 with TRBJ2-3; the D gene is possibly TRBD2 (5 bases). CDR3 length: 15 amino acids. CDR1 is GTSNPN and CDR2 is SVGIG in the germline V gene (reference sequence). Trimming left V 1 base short and J 0 bases short, with 11 bases between. The CDR3 coding sequence is TGTGCCTGGAGTGGCCGGAGGAGGAGCACAGATACGCAGTATTTT. Amino acids: CAWSGRRRSTDTQYF.

The chain recombines TRBV28 with TRBJ2-1; 8 positions agree with TRBD2. The CDR3 totals 17 residues. V shed 5 bases and J 0 bases; nucleotides not matched to a gene: 9. Per the germline V gene, CDR1 is MDHEN and CDR2 is SYDVKM. In DNA form, the CDR3 reads TGTGCCAGCAGTCGATCGGGAGGGACTGGCTCCTACAATGAGCAGTTCTTC. Encoded protein: CASSRSGGTGSYNEQFF.

CDR3 sequence (DNA): TGTGCCTACTCGACAGCAACTAATGAAAAACTGTTTTTT. It is translated as CAYSTATNEKLFF. This sequence joins TRBV30 and TRBJ1-4; D is possibly TRBD1 (5 bases). Trimming left V 7 bases short and J 0 bases short, with 9 bases between. This CDR3 has 13 amino acids. Germline-derived CDR1 and CDR2 are GTSNPN and SVGIG (reference sequence).

J is TRBJ1-1 and V is TRBV28; D is undetermined. Trimming cost V 4 bases and J 7 bases, with 13 bases left between them. Germline V gene lookup returns CDR1 MDHEN and CDR2 SYDVKM. The CDR3 covers 13 residues. The CDR3 is CASSSTPSIEAFF. CDR3 bases: TGTGCCAGCAGTTCCACCCCGAGCATTGAAGCTTTCTTT.

In its sample, this clone was seen once. This rearrangement joins TRBV4-3 to TRBJ2-5; TRBD2 aligns across 10 bases. The CDR3 covers 17 residues. V lost 0 bases, J lost 7 bases, and 11 bases stayed unmatched. Germline loops: CDR1 LGHNA, CDR2 YSLEER. The CDR3 DNA is TGCGCCAGCAGCCAAGACCTTTATTCTAGCGGGAGAGGGACCCAGTACTTC. The encoded protein is CASSQDLYSSGRGTQYF.